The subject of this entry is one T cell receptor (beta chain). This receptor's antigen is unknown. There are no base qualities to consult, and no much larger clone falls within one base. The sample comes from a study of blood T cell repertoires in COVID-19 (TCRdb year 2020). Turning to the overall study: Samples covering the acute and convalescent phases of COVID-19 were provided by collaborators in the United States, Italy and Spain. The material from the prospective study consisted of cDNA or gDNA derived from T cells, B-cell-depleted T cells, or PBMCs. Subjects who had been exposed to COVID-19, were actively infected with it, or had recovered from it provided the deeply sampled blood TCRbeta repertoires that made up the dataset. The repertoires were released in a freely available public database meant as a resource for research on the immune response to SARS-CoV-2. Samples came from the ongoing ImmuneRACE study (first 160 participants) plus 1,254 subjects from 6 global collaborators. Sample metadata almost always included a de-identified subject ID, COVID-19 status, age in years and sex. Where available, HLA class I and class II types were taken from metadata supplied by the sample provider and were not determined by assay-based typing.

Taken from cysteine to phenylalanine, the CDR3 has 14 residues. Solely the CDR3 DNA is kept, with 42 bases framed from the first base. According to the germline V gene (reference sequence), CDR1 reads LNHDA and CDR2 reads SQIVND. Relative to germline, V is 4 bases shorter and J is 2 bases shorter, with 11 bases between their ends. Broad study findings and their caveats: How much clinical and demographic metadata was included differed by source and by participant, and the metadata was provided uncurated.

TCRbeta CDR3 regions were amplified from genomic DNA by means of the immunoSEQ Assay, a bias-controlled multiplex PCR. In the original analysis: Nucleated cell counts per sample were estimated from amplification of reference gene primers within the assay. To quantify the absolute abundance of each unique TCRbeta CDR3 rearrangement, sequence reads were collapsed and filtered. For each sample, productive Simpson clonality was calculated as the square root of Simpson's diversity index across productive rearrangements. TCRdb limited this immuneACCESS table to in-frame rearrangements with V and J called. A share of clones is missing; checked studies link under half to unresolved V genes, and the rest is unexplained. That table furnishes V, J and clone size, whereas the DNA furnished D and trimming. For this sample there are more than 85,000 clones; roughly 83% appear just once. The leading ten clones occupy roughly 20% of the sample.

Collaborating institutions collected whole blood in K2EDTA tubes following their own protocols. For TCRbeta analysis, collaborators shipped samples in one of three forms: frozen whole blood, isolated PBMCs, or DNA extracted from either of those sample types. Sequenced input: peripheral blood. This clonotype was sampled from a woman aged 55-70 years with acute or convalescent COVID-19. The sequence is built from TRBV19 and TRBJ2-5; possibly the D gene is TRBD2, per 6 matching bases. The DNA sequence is TGTGCCAGTAGTACGCGAGGGAGGCAAGAGACCCAGTACTTC. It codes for CASSTRGRQETQYF.